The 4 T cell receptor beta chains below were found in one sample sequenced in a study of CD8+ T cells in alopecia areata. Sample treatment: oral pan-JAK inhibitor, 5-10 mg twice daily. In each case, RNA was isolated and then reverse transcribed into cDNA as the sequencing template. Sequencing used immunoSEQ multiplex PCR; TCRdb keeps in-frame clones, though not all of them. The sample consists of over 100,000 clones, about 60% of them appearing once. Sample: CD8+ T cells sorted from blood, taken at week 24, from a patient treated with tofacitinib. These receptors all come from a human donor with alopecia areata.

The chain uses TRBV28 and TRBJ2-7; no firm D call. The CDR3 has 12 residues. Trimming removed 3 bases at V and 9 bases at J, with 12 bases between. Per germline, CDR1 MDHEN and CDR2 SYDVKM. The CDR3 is CASSFESLRQYF. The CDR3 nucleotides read TGTGCCAGCAGTTTCGAGAGTCTTAGGCAGTACTTC. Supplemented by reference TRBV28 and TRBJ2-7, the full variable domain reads DVKVTQSSRYLVKRTGEKVFLECVQDMDHENMFWYRQDPGLGLRLIYFSYDVKMKEKGDIPEGYSVSREKKERFSLILESASTNQTSMYLCASSFESLRQYFGPGTRLTVT.

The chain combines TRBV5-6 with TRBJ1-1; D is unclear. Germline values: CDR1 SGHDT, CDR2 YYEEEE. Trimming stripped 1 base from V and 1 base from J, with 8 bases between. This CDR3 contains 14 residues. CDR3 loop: CASSLIWGNTEAFF. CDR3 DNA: TGTGCCAGCAGCTTGATTTGGGGGAACACTGAAGCTTTCTTT.

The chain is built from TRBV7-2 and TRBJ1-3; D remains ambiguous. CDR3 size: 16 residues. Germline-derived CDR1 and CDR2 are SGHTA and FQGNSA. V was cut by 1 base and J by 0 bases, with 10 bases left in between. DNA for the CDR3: TGTGCCAGCAGCTTAGAAAGTGAGGGCTCTGGAAACACCATATATTTT. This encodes CASSLESEGSGNTIYF.

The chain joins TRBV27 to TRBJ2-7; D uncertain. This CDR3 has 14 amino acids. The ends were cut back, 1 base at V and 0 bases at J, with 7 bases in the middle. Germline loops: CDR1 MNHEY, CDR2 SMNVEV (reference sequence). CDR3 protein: CASSLLGVSYEQYF. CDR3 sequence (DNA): TGTGCCAGCAGTTTATTAGGAGTCTCCTACGAGCAGTACTTC.